This T cell receptor beta chain was retrieved from a study of PD-L1 blockade in urothelial cancer. Looking at the study overall: Patients started atezolizumab in the mid-2010s, 1,200 mg intravenously every 3 weeks. The analyses of blood took place 3 weeks (second dose) and 6 weeks after treatment start. Male sex and bladder-origin urothelial cancer characterized about 85% of the 29 patients.

The CDR3 runs 15 residues. V was pared by 4 bases and J by 4 bases, with 5 bases of the junction left unmatched. Germline values: CDR1 SGHRS, CDR2 YFSETQ. This table comes from immunoSEQ multiplex PCR, and its TCRdb copy is limited to in-frame clones, with some not included. The repertoire holds roughly 100,000 clones, with around 82% as singletons. The chain couples TRBV5-1 to TRBJ2-7, with 13 bases lining up with TRBD2. This receptor was obtained from a middle-aged man with urothelial cancer. The sample consisted of PBMCs, taken around atezolizumab (anti-PD-L1) treatment. The CDR3 loop is CASSPTGLAGYEQYF. DNA for the CDR3: TGCGCCAGCAGCCCAACGGGACTAGCGGGATACGAGCAGTACTTC.